This T cell receptor beta chain emerged from a study of shared clonotypes between healthy human individuals. Study at large: Those who served as donors were a couple of women and a few men between the ages of 18 and 49.

For every subset, genomic DNA was evenly distributed across several immunoSEQ plates. Some clones are missing from TCRdb's copy, which holds only in-frame ones; the method was immunoSEQ multiplex PCR. The sample holds approximately 980,000 clones; 76% are singletons and the top ten take about 1.5%. The CDR3 loop spans 15 amino acids. Germline V gene lookup returns CDR1 SGHNT and CDR2 YYREEE (reference sequence). V lost 4 bases to trimming and J lost 1 base, with 14 bases between them. For this clone: Its antigen is not known.

Study conclusions and caveats: Around 5% was the fraction of naive CD4 clonotypes found shared across several donors.

CD4+ cells yielded CD45RA+ naive and CD45RA-negative memory subsets. The TCR sequence derives from a man between 18 and 29 years old in good health. Sequenced material: memory CD4+ T cells sorted from blood. The subset denotes: CD45RA-negative fraction. The chain recombines TRBV5-4 with TRBJ1-2; a possible D gene is TRBD1 (6 bases). CDR3 residues: CASSAQEGGNYGYTF. CDR3 coding DNA: TGTGCCAGCAGCGCACAGGAAGGGGGTAACTATGGCTACACCTTC.